This T cell receptor beta chain derives from a study of T cell changes during pregnancy in multiple sclerosis. This clone showed up just once. Sequencing was performed with immunoSEQ multiplex PCR; in TCRdb, only in-frame clones are kept and a portion is missing. The repertoire consists of 90,000 to 120,000 clones, with around 92% occurring once and the leading ten covering about 0.78%. Germline CDR1 and CDR2: MRHNA and SNTAGT. The ends lost 2 bases at V and 5 bases at J; junction bases unmatched: 7. CDR3 length equals 15 residues. The sample consisted of peripheral blood, taken in the third trimester of pregnancy. The chain has TRBV6-4 and TRBJ1-1; 8 bases map to TRBD1. The clonotype comes from a female donor in good health, enrolled as a control in a pregnancy study. CDR3 amino acids: CASSDRATGATEAFF. CDR3 nucleotides: TGTGCCAGCAGTGACCGGGCGACAGGGGCGACTGAAGCTTTCTTT.